The rows below give T cell receptor beta chains drawn from one sample of a study of OX40 agonist ivuxolimab in advanced cancers. Sequencing used immunoSEQ multiplex PCR; TCRdb keeps in-frame clones, though not all of them. The profile covers 78,000 or so clones, with roughly nine tenths appearing a single time and about 0.45% taken by the ten largest. The sample was CD4+ or CD8+ T cells sorted from blood, taken in a trial of the OX40 agonist ivuxolimab. The origin of the receptors is an adult with an advanced solid tumor such as melanoma, head and neck, liver or kidney cancer. The CDR3 runs from the conserved cysteine through the conserved F or W. The order of the fields is J gene, D gene, V gene, CDR3 protein, CDR3 DNA. The D gene is left open where the match is weak.

TRBJ2-7 TRBD2 TRBV27 CASSLAVLGYEQYF TGTGCCAGCAGCCTAGCGGTACTAGGTTACGAGCAGTACTTC
TRBJ2-7 TRBD2 TRBV27 CASRPRLAGSYEQYF TGTGCCAGCAGGCCTCGACTAGCTGGTTCCTACGAGCAGTACTTC
TRBJ2-2 - TRBV7-9 CASSFGGANTGELFF TGTGCCAGCAGCTTCGGGGGCGCGAACACCGGGGAGCTGTTTTTT
TRBJ2-7 TRBD2 TRBV19 CASSKGTSGYEQYF TGTGCCAGTAGTAAGGGGACTAGCGGGTACGAGCAGTACTTC
TRBJ2-7 - TRBV30 CAWRKRGSPYEQYF TGTGCCTGGAGGAAGAGGGGGAGCCCCTACGAGCAGTACTTC
TRBJ2-4 - TRBV6-5 CASTKDRYKNIQYF TGTGCCAGCACCAAGGACAGATACAAAAACATTCAGTACTTC
TRBJ2-3 TRBD2 TRBV11-2 CASSLRRGSTDTQYF TGTGCCAGCAGCTTACGGCGGGGGAGCACAGATACGCAGTATTTT
TRBJ1-1 - TRBV2 CASNRQVEAFF TGTGCCAGCAATCGACAGGTTGAAGCTTTCTTT
TRBJ2-7 - TRBV20-1 CSASVRYEQYF TGCAGTGCTAGCGTTCGATACGAGCAGTACTTC
TRBJ2-7 TRBD2 TRBV9 CASSLREVGPYEQYF TGTGCCAGCAGCCTCCGGGAGGTAGGACCCTACGAGCAGTACTTC
TRBJ1-2 - TRBV6-1 CAGSREFDGYTF TGTGCCGGCAGCCGGGAGTTTGACGGCTACACCTTC